Each of the 23 T cell receptor beta chains below was sequenced from the same sample in a study of beta chain features in type 1 diabetes. What was sequenced were expressed TCRB transcripts, since all of the isolated RNA had been reverse transcribed. Only in-frame clones appear in the TCRdb table, and some are missing; sequencing was by immunoSEQ multiplex PCR. Of more than 350,000 clones in the sample, 11% are singletons; the top ten hold approximately 0.05%. The material sequenced was naive CD4+ T cells from blood. These receptors came from a woman in her late teens or twenties in good health.

This clone came up a few times. CDR3 DNA: TGCAGCGTTGAGGTCCCAGGGAAGAACACTGAAGCTTTCTTT. It translates to CSVEVPGKNTEAFF. The chain has TRBV29-1 and TRBJ1-1, with D possibly TRBD1 on 5 matching bases. Trimming pared 3 bases from V and 1 base from J, leaving 12 bases between. The length of the CDR3 is 14 residues. The germline gives CDR1 SQVTM, CDR2 ANQGSEA.

As to this clone: One end of the junction does not line up with germline, which may come from a read error. The chain employs TRBV30 and TRBJ2-3; D remains ambiguous. The CDR3 is 13 residues long. The germline gives CDR1 GTSNPN, CDR2 SVGIG (reference sequence). DNA of the CDR3: TGTGCCTGGAGTGTACCGAGCACGGATACGCAGTATTTT. Its translation: CAWSVPSTDTQYF.

The chain combines TRBV4-1 with TRBJ2-3; no firm D call. V was clipped by 0 bases and J by 8 bases, with 18 bases between them. Germline V lookup: CDR1 MGHRA, CDR2 YSYEKL. The CDR3 covers 16 residues. In DNA, the CDR3 is TGCGCCAGCAGCCAAGACCTGTCTCGCCCTCGGGTTACGCAGTATTTT. As protein: CASSQDLSRPRVTQYF.

In this sample, this clone turned up a few times. The V and J genes are TRBV5-8 and TRBJ2-1; D is uncertain. V dropped 4 bases and J dropped 6 bases, with 5 bases sitting between them. Germline V gives CDR1 SGHTS, CDR2 YDEGEE. The CDR3 is 11 amino acids. CDR3 coding DNA: TGTGCCAGCAGCAGAGCCAATGAGCAGTTCTTC. Its protein product is CASSRANEQFF.

This clone was counted a few times. The chain employs TRBV18 and TRBJ2-1; TRBD1 is a possible D gene (6 bases). Germline assignment: CDR1 KGHSH and CDR2 LQKENI. The CDR3 runs to 12 residues. Trimming took off 6 bases at V and 12 bases at J, with 15 bases between the two ends. CDR3 protein: CASSPTGLGQFF. The CDR3 DNA reads as TGTGCCAGCTCGCCCACAGGGTTAGGGCAGTTCTTC.

This clone showed up just a few times. The rearrangement links TRBV4-1 to TRBJ2-7, with D possibly being TRBD1 (5 bases). The CDR3 runs to 14 residues. Trimming stripped 4 bases from V and 6 bases from J, with 16 bases between. In germline, CDR1 is MGHRA, CDR2 YSYEKL. CDR3: CASSRGWGNREQYF. CDR3 nucleotides: TGCGCCAGCAGCCGGGGCTGGGGTAATCGCGAGCAGTACTTC.

The chain is built from TRBV4-1 and TRBJ2-1; D may be TRBD1 (5 bases). V was trimmed by 3 bases and J by 3 bases, leaving 9 bases between them. Germline loops: CDR1 MGHRA, CDR2 YSYEKL. The CDR3 length is 14 residues. The CDR3 spells CASSHQTDYNEQFF. The CDR3 nucleotides are TGCGCCAGCAGCCACCAGACAGACTACAATGAGCAGTTCTTC.

The chain recombines TRBV7-9 with TRBJ2-7; the D is unclear. Germline CDR1 reads SEHNR; CDR2 reads FQNEAQ (reference sequence). Trimming removed 3 bases from V and 2 bases from J, with 8 bases in between. The CDR3 has 13 residues. The CDR3 coding sequence is TGTGCCAGCAGCTTCGCGTGGGCCTACGAGCAGTACGTC. Translating it yields CASSFAWAYEQYV.

V is TRBV4-3 and J is TRBJ2-5; 8 positions match TRBD1. The J call may be mistaken, given a closer DNA end match to TRBJ2-7. The CDR3 covers 14 residues. Per the germline V gene, CDR1 is LGHNA and CDR2 is YSLEER. CDR3 sequence (DNA): TGCGCCAGCAGCCAAGTGGACAGGGAATACGAGCAGTACTTC. Protein product: CASSQVDREYEQYF.

This clone has more than one count but fewer than ten. This rearrangement joins TRBV29-1 to TRBJ2-3; 7 positions agree with TRBD1. Germline V CDR1 and CDR2: SQVTM, ANQGSEA. The V gene end was trimmed by 4 bases and the J gene end by 2 bases; junction bases not matched to a gene: 12. The CDR3 spans 16 residues. CDR3 loop: CSVGVGGGFPTDTQYF. The CDR3 DNA is TGCAGCGTTGGAGTAGGGGGCGGGTTCCCCACAGATACGCAGTATTTT.

V is TRBV28 and J is TRBJ2-3; 9 nucleotides agree with TRBD1. V gave up 6 bases and J gave up 4 bases; unmatched junction bases: 5. The CDR3 is made up of 14 amino acids. CDR1 and CDR2 from the germline V gene are MDHEN and SYDVKM. As DNA, the CDR3 is TGTGCCAGCAGACCGGGACAGGGTGCAGATACGCAGTATTTT. It translates to CASRPGQGADTQYF. Supplemented by reference TRBV28 and TRBJ2-3, the full variable domain reads DVKVTQSSRYLVKRTGEKVFLECVQDMDHENMFWYRQDPGLGLRLIYFSYDVKMKEKGDIPEGYSVSREKKERFSLILESASTNQTSMYLCASRPGQGADTQYFGPGTRLTVL.

This clone was counted only a few times. This sequence joins TRBV7-9 and TRBJ2-5; D perhaps matches TRBD2 (6 bases). The germline V gene encodes CDR1 SEHNR and CDR2 FQNEAQ (reference sequence). Trimming removed 2 bases from V and 7 bases from J, with 8 bases in between. This CDR3 is built from 12 residues. The CDR3 DNA is TGTGCCAGCAGCTTACAGGAGGGGACCCAGTACTTC. Translating gives CASSLQEGTQYF.

This clone has more than one count but fewer than ten. This rearrangement joins TRBV2 to TRBJ2-1; no reliable D call. Trimming removed 6 bases from V and 8 bases from J, with 17 bases in between. The CDR3 is 14 amino acids. Germline V lookup: CDR1 SNHLY, CDR2 FYNNEI. Here the CDR3 DNA reads TGTGCCAGCAGAAAAACCCAGCTTCCCGATGAGCAGTTCTTC. Amino acids: CASRKTQLPDEQFF.

This clone was observed at least ten times. The chain couples TRBV10-3 to TRBJ2-7; a weak D match, TRBD2 (6 bases). Per germline, CDR1 ENHRY and CDR2 SYGVKD. V dropped 0 bases and J dropped 4 bases, with 13 bases sitting between them. The CDR3 length is 15 residues. CDR3 in DNA: TGTGCCATCAGTGAGTCGACGGTGGAGGGGTACGAGCAGTACGTC. It yields the protein CAISESTVEGYEQYV.

The sample holds a few counts of this clone. The rearrangement links TRBV4-2 to TRBJ1-4; D is undetermined. Between the trimmed V and J ends, which lost 0 bases and 7 bases, there was a span of 15 bases. Germline CDR1 and CDR2: LGHNA and YNFKEQ. CDR3 length: 16 amino acids. The CDR3 sequence is CASSQEVWISGEKLFF. The DNA for the CDR3 is TGTGCCAGCAGCCAAGAAGTCTGGATCAGCGGTGAAAAACTGTTTTTT.

The chain combines TRBV4-1 with TRBJ1-5; D not resolved. The CDR3 has 14 residues. Looked up from germline, CDR1 is MGHRA and CDR2 is YSYEKL. Trimming took off 0 bases at V and 7 bases at J, with 10 bases between the two ends. The CDR3 DNA reads as TGCGCCAGCAGCCAAGATGGCCGGGCCCAGCCCCAGCATTTT. It yields the protein CASSQDGRAQPQHF.

The V call is TRBV7-2, the J call TRBJ1-1; weak D call: TRBD1 (6 bases). This CDR3 has 15 amino acids. Trimming took off 8 bases at V and 0 bases at J, with 16 bases between the two ends. Germline loops: CDR1 SGHTA, CDR2 FQGNSA. The CDR3: CASSEQGGMNTEAFF. The CDR3, as DNA: TGTGCCAGCTCGGAACAGGGCGGAATGAACACTGAAGCTTTCTTT.

This chain uses TRBV7-9 with TRBJ2-7, with D perhaps matching TRBD1 (7 bases). The V end was cut by 2 bases, the J end by 5 bases, with 10 bases between. Germline assignment: CDR1 SEHNR and CDR2 FQNEAQ (reference sequence). The CDR3 length is 13 residues. DNA of the CDR3: TGTGCCAGCAGCTTATCAGGGGGGCACGAGCAGTACTTC. Protein: CASSLSGGHEQYF. Based on the CDR3 plus reference TRBV7-9 and TRBJ2-7, the full variable domain is DTGVSQNPRHKITKRGQNVTFRCDPISEHNRLYWYRQTLGQGPEFLTYFQNEAQLEKSRLLSDRFSAERPKGSFSTLEIQRTEQGDSAMYLCASSLSGGHEQYFGPGTRLTVT.

This clone turned up a few times. The V and J genes are TRBV21-1 and TRBJ2-7; no DNA check was done on the table's D call, TRBD1. TRBV21-1 has pseudogene status. CDR3 size: 14 residues. The CDR3 coding sequence is TGTGCCAGCAGCAAAACAGGAGACAAATACGAGCAGTACTTC. Translating gives CASSKTGDKYEQYF.

The table lists this clone with a few counts. The chain recombines TRBV14 with TRBJ2-5, with a tentative D call TRBD2 (5 bases). Germline CDR1 and CDR2: SGHDN and FVKESK. The CDR3 runs to 14 residues. V gave up 0 bases and J gave up 7 bases, with 12 bases separating them. The CDR3 spells CASSQDSGIGTQYF. CDR3 nucleotide sequence: TGTGCCAGCAGCCAAGATTCCGGGATCGGGACCCAGTACTTC.

The chain joins TRBV7-9 to TRBJ1-5, with a tentative D call TRBD1 (5 bases). Per the germline V gene, CDR1 is SEHNR and CDR2 is FQNEAQ (reference sequence). Between the trimmed V and J ends, which lost 6 bases and 4 bases, there was a span of 16 bases. CDR3 length equals 15 residues. The DNA for the CDR3 is TGTGCCAGCAGTCTAACCGGGGGTACGAATCAGCCCCAGCATTTT. Translation gives CASSLTGGTNQPQHF.

This chain links TRBV18 with TRBJ1-2, with TRBD1 as a possible D gene (6 bases). Germline CDR1 is KGHSH and CDR2 is LQKENI. CDR3 length: 14 amino acids. Trimming removed 6 bases at V and 4 bases at J, with 15 bases between. CDR3: CASSQMDSPYGYTF. The CDR3 region has the DNA TGTGCCAGCTCGCAGATGGACAGTCCCTATGGCTACACCTTC.

This clone has a handful of counts. The CDR3 sequence is CASSLGSLAGGTDTQYF. In nucleotides, the CDR3 is TGTGCCAGCAGCTTAGGAAGCTTGGCGGGAGGCACAGATACGCAGTATTTT. The chain uses TRBV7-2 and TRBJ2-3; 7 positions agree with TRBD2. CDR1 and CDR2 from the germline V gene are SGHTA and FQGNSA. Trimming at V came to 1 base and at J to 1 base, leaving 8 bases not matched to a gene. CDR3 length: 17 residues.